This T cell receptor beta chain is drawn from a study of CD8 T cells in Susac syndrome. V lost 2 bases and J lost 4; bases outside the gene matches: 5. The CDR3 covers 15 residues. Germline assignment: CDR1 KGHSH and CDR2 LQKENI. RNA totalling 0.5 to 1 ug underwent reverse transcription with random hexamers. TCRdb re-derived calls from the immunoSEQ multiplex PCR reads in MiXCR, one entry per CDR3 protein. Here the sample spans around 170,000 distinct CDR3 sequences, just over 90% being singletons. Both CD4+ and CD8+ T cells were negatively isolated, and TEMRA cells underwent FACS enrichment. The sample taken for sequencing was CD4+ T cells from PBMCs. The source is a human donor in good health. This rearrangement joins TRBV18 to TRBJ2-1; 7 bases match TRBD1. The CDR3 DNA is TGTGCCAGCTCACCAGGAGGACAGGAGTACAATGAGCAGTTCTTC. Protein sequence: CASSPGGQEYNEQFF. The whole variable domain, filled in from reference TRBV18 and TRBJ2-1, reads NAGVMQNPRHLVRRRGQEARLRCSPMKGHSHVYWYRQLPEEGLKFMVYLQKENIIDESGMPKERFSAEFPKEGPSILRIQQVVRGDSAAYFCASSPGGQEYNEQFFGPGTRLTVL.